The entry that follows covers one T cell receptor beta chain sequence. Its antigen is unidentified. V gave up 1 base and J gave up 6 bases, with 13 bases separating them. CDR1 MDHEN and CDR2 SYDVKM come from the germline V gene. This CDR3 is built from 14 residues. The source of the sample is a study of shared clonotypes between healthy human individuals. Study background: The study used three CD4 naive, three CD4 memory, two CD8 naive and one CD8 memory plate per donor. Study conclusions and caveats: Sampling covered nothing but blood. Tissue TCR repertoires likely differ from those found in blood.

As defined, naive CD8 cells were CD45RO-negative and positively selected for CCR7, with terminally differentiated effector memory CD45RA+ cells excluded. The data were produced by immunoSEQ multiplex PCR, yet TCRdb's version contains in-frame clones alone and is incomplete. This sample has roughly 2.1 million clones, with 93% found just once. The specimen sequenced was naive CD8+ T cells from PBMCs. The TCR was taken from a man aged 18-30 years in good health. Some clones in this sample may be carry-over from other donors' samples. The chain joins TRBV28 to TRBJ2-7; possible D gene TRBD2, 6 bases. The CDR3 is CASSLYGSLSEQYF. The DNA for the CDR3 is TGTGCCAGCAGTTTATACGGGAGTTTATCCGAGCAGTACTTC. The complete variable domain, with remaining parts taken from reference TRBV28 and TRBJ2-7, reads DVKVTQSSRYLVKRTGEKVFLECVQDMDHENMFWYRQDPGLGLRLIYFSYDVKMKEKGDIPEGYSVSREKKERFSLILESASTNQTSMYLCASSLYGSLSEQYFGPGTRLTVT.